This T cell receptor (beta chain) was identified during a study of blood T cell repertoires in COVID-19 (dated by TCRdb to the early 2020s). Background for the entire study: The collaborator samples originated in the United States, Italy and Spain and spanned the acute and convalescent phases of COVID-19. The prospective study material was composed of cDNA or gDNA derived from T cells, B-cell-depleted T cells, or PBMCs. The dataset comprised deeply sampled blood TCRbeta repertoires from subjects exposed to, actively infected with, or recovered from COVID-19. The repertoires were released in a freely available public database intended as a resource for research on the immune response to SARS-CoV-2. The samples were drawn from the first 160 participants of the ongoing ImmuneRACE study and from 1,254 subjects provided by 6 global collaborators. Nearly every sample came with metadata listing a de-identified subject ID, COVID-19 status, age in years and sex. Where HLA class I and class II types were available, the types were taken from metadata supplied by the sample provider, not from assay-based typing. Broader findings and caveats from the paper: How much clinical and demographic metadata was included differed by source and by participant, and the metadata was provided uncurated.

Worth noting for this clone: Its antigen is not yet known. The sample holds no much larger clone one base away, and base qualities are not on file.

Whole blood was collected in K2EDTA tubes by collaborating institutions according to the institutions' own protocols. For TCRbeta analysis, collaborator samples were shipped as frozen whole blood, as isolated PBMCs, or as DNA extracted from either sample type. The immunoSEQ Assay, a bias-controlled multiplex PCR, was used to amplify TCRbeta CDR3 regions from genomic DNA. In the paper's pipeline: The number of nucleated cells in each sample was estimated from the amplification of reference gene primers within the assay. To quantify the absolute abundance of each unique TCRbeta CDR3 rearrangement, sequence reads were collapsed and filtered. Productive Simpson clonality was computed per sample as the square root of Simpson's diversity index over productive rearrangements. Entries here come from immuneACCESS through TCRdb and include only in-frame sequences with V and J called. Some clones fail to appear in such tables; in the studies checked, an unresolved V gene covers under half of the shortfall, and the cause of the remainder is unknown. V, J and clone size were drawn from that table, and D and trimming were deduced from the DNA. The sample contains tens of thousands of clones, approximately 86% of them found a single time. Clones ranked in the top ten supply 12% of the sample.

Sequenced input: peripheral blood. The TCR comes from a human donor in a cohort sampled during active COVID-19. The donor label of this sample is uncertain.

CDR3 protein: CASSLYDGDYEQYF. The DNA sequence is given as TGTGCCAGCAGTTTATACGACGGGGACTACGAGCAGTACTTC. This sequence uses TRBV6-5 and TRBJ2-7; the best D guess is TRBD2, with 5 bases matching. The CDR3 starts with the cysteine, ends with the phenylalanine, and has 14 residues. Of the read, only the CDR3 DNA is kept; its 42 bases are in frame from base 1. Based on the germline V gene, the CDR1 and CDR2 sequences are MNHEY and SVGAGI. V loses 4 bases, J loses 3 bases, and the germline ends lie 13 bases apart.